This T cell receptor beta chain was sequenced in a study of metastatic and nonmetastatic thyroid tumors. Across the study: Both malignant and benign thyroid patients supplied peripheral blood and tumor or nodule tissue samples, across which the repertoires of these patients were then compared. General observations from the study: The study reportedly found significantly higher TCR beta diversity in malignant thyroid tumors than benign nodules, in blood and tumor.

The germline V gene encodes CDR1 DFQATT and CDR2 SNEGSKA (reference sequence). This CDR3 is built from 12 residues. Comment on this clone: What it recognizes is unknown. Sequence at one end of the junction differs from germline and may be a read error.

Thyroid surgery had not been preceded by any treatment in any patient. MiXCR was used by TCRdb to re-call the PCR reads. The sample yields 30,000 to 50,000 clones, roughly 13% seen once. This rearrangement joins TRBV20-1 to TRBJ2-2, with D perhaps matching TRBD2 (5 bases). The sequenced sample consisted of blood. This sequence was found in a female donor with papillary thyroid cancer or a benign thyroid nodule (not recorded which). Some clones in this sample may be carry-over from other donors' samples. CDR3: CSASGNTGELFF. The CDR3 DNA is TGCAGTGCTAGTGGAAACACCGGGGAGCTGTTTTTC.